This TCR beta chain was identified in a study of shared clonotypes between healthy human individuals. This CDR3 has 16 residues. Germline trimming cut 2 bases from V and 3 bases from J; bases unmatched to any gene: 7. Germline V gene sequence: CDR1 SGHDT, CDR2 YYEEEE. Only a few counts were recorded for this clone. The DNA input per sorted-subset replicate PCR was about 190 ng, corresponding to some 30,000 T cell genomes. This table comes from immunoSEQ multiplex PCR, and its TCRdb copy is limited to in-frame clones, with some not included. There are some 1 million clones in the sample; about 75% occur only once, and about 1.4% lies in the top ten.

The TCR originated in a man between 18 and 29 years old in good health. The sample was memory CD4+ T cells sorted from blood. Sample subset: CD45RA-negative fraction. The chain joins TRBV5-6 to TRBJ2-1; 8 positions agree with TRBD2. CDR3 sequence: CASSFDGGELYNEQFF. The CDR3 bases are TGTGCCAGCAGCTTCGACGGGGGGGAGCTCTACAATGAGCAGTTCTTC.